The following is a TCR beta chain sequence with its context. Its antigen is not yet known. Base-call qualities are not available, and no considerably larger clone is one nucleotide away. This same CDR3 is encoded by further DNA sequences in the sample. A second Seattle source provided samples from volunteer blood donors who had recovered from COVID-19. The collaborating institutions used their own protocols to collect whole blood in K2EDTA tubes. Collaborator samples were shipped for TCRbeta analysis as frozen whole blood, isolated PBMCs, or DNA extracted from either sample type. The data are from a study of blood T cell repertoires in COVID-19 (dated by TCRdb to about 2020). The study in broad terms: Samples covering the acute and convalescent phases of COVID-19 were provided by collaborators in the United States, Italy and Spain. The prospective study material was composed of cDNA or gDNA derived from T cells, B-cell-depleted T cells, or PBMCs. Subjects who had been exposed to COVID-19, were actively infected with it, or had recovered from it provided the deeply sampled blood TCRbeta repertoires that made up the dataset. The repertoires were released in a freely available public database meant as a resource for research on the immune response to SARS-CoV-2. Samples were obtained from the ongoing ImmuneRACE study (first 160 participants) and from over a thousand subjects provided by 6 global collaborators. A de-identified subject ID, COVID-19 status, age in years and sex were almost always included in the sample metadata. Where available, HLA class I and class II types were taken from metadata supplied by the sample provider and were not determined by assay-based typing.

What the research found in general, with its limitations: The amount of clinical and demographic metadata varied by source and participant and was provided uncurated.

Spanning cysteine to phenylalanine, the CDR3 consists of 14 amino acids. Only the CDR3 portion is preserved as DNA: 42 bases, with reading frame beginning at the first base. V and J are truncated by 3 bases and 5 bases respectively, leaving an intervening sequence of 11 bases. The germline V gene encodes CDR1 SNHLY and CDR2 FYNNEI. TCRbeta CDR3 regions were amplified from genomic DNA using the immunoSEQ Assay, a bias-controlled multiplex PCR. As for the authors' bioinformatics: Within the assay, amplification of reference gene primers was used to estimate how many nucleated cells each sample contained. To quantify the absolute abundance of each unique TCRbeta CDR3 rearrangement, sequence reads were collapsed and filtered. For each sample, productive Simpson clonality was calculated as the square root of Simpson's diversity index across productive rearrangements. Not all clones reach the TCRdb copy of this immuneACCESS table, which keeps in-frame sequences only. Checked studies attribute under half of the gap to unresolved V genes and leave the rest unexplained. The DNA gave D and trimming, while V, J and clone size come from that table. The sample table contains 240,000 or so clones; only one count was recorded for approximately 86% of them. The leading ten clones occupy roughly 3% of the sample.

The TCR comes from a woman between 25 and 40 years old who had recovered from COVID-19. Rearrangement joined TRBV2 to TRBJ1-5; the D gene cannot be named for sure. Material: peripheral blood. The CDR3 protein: CASSERAGDQPQHF. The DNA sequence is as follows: TGTGCCAGCAGTGAGAGGGCCGGGGATCAGCCCCAGCATTTT.